The entry below describes one T cell receptor beta chain. Its antigen is not identified. The data stem from a study of CXCR3-negative and CXCR3-positive naive CD8 T cells. Across the study: Collectively, the libraries yielded about 140 million TRB reads in total, at about 1.5 +/- 0.3 million per library. The study's findings and limits: Once cells were cryopreserved, CXCR3 expression went down partly, and most assays used fresh PBMCs. Memory CD8+ T cell repertoires were far less diverse than both naive subsets. TRB CDR3s of CXCR3-positive naive cells were more hydrophobic than those of CXCR3-negative naive cells.

The CDR3 totals 15 residues. Germline V gives CDR1 SGHRS, CDR2 YFSETQ. Those CD8+ T cells considered naive were CD45RO-CCR7+CD27+CD95-. Each TRB cDNA library was prepared by 5' RACE (with UMI labels). TCRdb reprocessed the 5' RACE reads; each CDR3 protein has one entry and no DNA is given. The specimen's table records roughly 65,000 distinct CDR3 sequences. The sequence derives from a human donor in good health. Some clones in this sample may be carry-over from other donors' samples. Sequencing was carried out using naive CXCR3+ CD8+ T cells from blood. Subset indicated: CD45RO-CCR7+CD27+CD95- naive CD8+ T cells expressing CXCR3 (TNR3+). The J gene is TRBJ2-1, the V gene TRBV5-1; absent DNA, TCRdb's TRBD1 call cannot be checked. The CDR3 region is CASSLVGGVNNEQFF.